Presented here are 2 T cell receptor beta chains from one specimen sequenced in a study of blood T cell repertoires in COVID-19. Generated by immunoSEQ multiplex PCR, the TCRdb table keeps only in-frame clones and is missing some. The profile covers 110,000 to 150,000 clones, with around 80% appearing a single time and 1.9% taken by the ten largest. The specimen was peripheral blood. Source of these receptors: a woman aged 60-70 years with acute or convalescent COVID-19.

This chain uses TRBV6-5 with TRBJ1-2, with D possibly matching TRBD1 (6 bases). Germline V gives CDR1 MNHEY, CDR2 SVGAGI. The CDR3 covers 15 residues. The germline V and J ends were trimmed by 6 bases and 2 bases, with 16 bases remaining between them. CDR3 DNA sequence: TGTGCCAGCAGCTCCCAACCCGGACAGAACTATGGCTACACCTTC. Translated: CASSSQPGQNYGYTF.

This sequence joins TRBV5-1 and TRBJ1-1; 7 bases are shared with TRBD1. Trimming took 4 bases from V and 7 from J; bases not matched to a gene: 10. CDR3 length: 14 amino acids. In germline, CDR1 is SGHRS, CDR2 YFSETQ. CDR3 in DNA: TGCGCCAGCAGCCTCAGTCAGACAGGGATTGAAGCTTTCTTT. The encoded protein is CASSLSQTGIEAFF.